The subject of this entry is one T cell receptor beta chain. Its antigen is still unknown. The sample belongs to a study of shared clonotypes between healthy human individuals. General study results and limits: There were few donors, and this limited the genetic and exposure-history diversity represented.

Germline V CDR1 and CDR2: SGHTA, FQGNSA. The ends were cut back, 5 bases at V and 6 bases at J, with 11 bases in the middle. The CDR3 covers 12 residues. At the deep level, the assay was run. Measured with immunoSEQ multiplex PCR; TCRdb has only the in-frame clones, and not every one. The data contain about 2.3 million clones, roughly 90% of them singletons. Researchers partitioned CD4+ cells into CD45RA+ naive and CD45RA-negative memory subsets. The J gene is TRBJ2-7, the V gene TRBV7-2, with D possibly TRBD1 on 5 matching bases. The sequenced sample was naive CD4+ T cells from PBMCs. Subset specified: CD45RA+ positively selected. This receptor was identified in a man younger than 30 in good health. Some clones in this sample may be carry-over from other donors' samples. The CDR3, as DNA: TGTGCCAGCAGCCCTGGTGGGGCCGAGCAGTACTTC. Protein: CASSPGGAEQYF.